This T cell receptor beta chain originates from a study of T cell responses to AZD1222 COVID-19 vaccine. Study-wide findings and caveats: Seropositive at baseline were only 5 to 7 AZD1222 recipients.

This table comes from immunoSEQ multiplex PCR, and its TCRdb copy is limited to in-frame clones, with some not included. The sample lists tens of thousands of clones, 90% occurring once. The CDR3 is 17 amino acids. Trimming cost V 1 base and J 4 bases, with 16 bases left between them. Germline-derived CDR1 and CDR2 are LGHNT and FRNRAP. Points on this clone: Its antigen is undetermined.

The sequence derives from an adult in good health. This chain connects TRBV12-5 to TRBJ1-4; D is uncertain. The input for sequencing was peripheral blood, taken on day 0 of AZD1222 vaccination. The CDR3 protein is CASGLDLFRAVNEKLFF. CDR3 sequence (DNA): TGTGCTAGTGGTTTGGATCTCTTCCGGGCGGTTAATGAAAAACTGTTTTTT.